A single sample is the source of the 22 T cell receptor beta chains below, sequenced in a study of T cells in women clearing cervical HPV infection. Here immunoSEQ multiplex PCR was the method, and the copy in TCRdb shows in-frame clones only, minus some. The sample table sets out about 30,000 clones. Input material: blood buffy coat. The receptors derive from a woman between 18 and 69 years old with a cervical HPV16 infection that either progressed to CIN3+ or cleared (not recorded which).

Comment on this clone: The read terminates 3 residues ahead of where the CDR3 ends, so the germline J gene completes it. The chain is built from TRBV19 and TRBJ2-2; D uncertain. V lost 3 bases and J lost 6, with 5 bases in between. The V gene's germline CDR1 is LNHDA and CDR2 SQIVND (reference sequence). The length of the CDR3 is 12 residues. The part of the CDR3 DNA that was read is TGTGCCAGTAGTATTCGGGCCGGGGAG. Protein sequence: CASSIRAGE. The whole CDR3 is CASSIRAGELFF.

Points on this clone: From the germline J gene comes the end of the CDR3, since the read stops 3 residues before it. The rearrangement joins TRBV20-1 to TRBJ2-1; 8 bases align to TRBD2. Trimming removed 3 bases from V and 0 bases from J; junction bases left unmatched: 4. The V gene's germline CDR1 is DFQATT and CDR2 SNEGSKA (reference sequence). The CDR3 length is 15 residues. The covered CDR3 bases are TGCAGTGCTAGCGAGCGGGGGCACTCCTACAATGAG. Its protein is CSASERGHSYNE. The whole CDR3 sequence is CSASERGHSYNEQFF.

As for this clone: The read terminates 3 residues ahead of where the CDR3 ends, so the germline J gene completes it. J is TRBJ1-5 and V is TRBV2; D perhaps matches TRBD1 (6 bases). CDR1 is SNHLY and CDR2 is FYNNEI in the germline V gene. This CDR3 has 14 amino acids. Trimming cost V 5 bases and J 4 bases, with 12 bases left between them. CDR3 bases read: TGTGCCAGCAGTTTAGTAGGGGGAAATCAGCCC. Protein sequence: CASSLVGGNQP. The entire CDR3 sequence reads CASSLVGGNQPQHF.

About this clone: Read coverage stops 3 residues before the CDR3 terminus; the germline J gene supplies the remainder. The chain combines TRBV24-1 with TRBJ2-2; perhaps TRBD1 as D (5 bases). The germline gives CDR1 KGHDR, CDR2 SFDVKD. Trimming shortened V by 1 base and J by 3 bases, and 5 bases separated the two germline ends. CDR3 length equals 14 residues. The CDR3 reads CATSDFRDTGELFF. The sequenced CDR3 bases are TGTGCCACCAGTGATTTCAGGGACACCGGGGAG.

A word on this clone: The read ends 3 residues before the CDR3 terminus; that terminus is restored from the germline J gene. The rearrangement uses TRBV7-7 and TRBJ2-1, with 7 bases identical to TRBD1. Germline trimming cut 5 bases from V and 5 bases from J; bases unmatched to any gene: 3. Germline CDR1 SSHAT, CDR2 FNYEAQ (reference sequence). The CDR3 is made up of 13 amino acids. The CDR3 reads CASSLDRDNEQFF. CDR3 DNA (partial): TGTGCCAGCAGCCTTGACAGGGACAATGAG.

The CDR3 DNA, read in part, is TGTGCCAGCAGCTTAGCTGGGCGACAGGAAAAA. Translated: CASSLAGRQEK. Given in full, the CDR3 is CASSLAGRQEKLFF. The chain combines TRBV7-9 with TRBJ1-4; D is perhaps TRBD1 (5 bases). The read comes to an end 3 residues before the CDR3 does, leaving the germline J gene to fill in the end. The germline V gene encodes CDR1 SEHNR and CDR2 FQNEAQ (reference sequence). Trimming cost V 0 bases and J 8 bases, with 10 bases left between them. CDR3 size: 14 residues.

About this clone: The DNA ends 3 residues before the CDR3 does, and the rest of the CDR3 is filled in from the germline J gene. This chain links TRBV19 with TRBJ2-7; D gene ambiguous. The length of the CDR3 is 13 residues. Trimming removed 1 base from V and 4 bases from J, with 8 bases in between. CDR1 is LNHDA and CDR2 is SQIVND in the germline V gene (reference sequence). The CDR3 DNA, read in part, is TGTGCCAGTAGTATAGGTCAAGGGTACGAG. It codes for CASSIGQGYE. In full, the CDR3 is CASSIGQGYEQYF.

The DNA read from the CDR3 is TGCAGTGCTAGGAACGGGAGCACAGATACG. Amino acid sequence: CSARNGSTDT. The full CDR3 sequence reads CSARNGSTDTQYF. The gene calls are TRBV20-1 and TRBJ2-3; D is unclear. The read stops 3 residues short of the end of the CDR3; the missing end is completed from the germline J gene. Trimming shortened V by 3 bases and J by 0 bases, and 7 bases separated the two germline ends. CDR1 DFQATT and CDR2 SNEGSKA come from the germline V gene (reference sequence). CDR3 length equals 13 residues.

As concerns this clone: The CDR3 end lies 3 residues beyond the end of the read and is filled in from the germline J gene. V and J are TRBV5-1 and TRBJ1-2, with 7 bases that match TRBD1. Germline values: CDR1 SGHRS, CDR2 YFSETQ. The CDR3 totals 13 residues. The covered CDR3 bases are TGCGCCAGCAGCTTGGAGGGGGCTCGGGGC. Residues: CASSLEGARG. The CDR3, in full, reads CASSLEGARGYTF.

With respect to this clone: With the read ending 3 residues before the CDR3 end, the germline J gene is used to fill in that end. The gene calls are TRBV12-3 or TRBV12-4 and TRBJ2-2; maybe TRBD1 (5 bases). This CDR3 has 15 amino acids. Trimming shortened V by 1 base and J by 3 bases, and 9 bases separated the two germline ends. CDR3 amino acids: CASSLDRWYTGELFF. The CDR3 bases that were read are TGTGCCAGCAGTTTAGACAGGTGGTACACCGGGGAG.

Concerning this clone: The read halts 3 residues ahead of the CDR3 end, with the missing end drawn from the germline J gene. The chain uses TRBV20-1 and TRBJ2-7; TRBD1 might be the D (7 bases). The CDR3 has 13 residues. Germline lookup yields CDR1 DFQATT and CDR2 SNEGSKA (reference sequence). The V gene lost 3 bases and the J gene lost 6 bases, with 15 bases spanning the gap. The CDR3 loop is CSAREGAPGEQYF. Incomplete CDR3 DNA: TGCAGTGCTAGGGAGGGGGCCCCGGGCGAG.

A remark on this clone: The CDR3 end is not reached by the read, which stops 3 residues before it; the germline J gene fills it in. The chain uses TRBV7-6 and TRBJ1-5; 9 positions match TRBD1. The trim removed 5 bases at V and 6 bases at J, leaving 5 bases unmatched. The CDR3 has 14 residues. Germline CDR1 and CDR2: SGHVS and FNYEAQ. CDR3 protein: CASSQGTGPQPQHF. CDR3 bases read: TGTGCCAGCAGCCAAGGGACAGGGCCTCAGCCC.

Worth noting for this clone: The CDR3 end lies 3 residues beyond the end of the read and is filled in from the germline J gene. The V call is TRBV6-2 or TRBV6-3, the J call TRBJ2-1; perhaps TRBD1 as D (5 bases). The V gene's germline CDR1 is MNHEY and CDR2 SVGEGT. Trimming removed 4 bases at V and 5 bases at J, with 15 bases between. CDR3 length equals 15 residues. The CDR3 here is CASSSPPDSDNEQFF. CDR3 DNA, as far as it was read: TGTGCCAGCAGTTCACCCCCCGACAGCGACAATGAG.

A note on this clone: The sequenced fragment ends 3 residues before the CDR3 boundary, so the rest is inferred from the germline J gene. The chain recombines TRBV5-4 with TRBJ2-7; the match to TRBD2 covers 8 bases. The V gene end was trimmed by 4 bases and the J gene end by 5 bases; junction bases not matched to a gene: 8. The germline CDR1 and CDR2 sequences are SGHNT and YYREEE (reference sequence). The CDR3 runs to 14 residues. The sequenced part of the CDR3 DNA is TGTGCCAGCAGCCAGGGACTAGGAGGCAACGAG. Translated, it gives CASSQGLGGNE. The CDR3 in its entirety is CASSQGLGGNEQYF.

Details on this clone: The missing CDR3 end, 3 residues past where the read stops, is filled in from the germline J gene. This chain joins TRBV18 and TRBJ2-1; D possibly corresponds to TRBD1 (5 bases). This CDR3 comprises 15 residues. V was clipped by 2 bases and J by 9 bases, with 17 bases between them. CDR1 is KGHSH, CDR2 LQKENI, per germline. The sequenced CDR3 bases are TGTGCCAGCTCACCAAATCGTCTGGTGGGGCCTGAG. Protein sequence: CASSPNRLVGPE. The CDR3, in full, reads CASSPNRLVGPEQFF.

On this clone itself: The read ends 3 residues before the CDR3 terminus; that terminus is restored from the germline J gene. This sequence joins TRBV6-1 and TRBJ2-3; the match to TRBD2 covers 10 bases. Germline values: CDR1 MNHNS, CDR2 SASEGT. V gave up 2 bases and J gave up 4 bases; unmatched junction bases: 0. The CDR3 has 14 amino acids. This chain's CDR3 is CASSELAGADTQYF. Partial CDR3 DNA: TGTGCCAGCAGTGAACTAGCGGGAGCAGATACG.

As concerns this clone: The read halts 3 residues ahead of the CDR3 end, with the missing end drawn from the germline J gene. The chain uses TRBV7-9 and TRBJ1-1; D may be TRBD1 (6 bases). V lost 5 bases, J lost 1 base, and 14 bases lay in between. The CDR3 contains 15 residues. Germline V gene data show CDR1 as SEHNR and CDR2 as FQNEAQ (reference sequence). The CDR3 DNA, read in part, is TGTGCCAGCAGCCTCACGAAGGGGGAGAACACTGAA. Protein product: CASSLTKGENTE. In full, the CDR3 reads CASSLTKGENTEAFF.

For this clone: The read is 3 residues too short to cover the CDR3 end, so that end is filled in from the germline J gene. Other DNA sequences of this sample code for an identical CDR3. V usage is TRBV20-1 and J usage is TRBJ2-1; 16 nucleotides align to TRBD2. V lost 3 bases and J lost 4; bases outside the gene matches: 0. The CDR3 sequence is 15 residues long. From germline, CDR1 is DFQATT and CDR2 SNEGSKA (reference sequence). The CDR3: CSARGLAGGYNEQFF. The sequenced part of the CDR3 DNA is TGCAGTGCTAGGGGACTAGCGGGAGGGTACAATGAG.

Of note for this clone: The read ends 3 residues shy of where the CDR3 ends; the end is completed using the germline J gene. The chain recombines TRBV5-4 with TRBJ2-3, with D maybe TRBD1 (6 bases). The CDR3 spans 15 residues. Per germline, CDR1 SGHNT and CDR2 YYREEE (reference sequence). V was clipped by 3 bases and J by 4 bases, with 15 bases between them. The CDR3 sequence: CASSSGDRFADTQYF. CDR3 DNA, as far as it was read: TGTGCCAGCAGCTCAGGGGATCGTTTCGCAGATACG.

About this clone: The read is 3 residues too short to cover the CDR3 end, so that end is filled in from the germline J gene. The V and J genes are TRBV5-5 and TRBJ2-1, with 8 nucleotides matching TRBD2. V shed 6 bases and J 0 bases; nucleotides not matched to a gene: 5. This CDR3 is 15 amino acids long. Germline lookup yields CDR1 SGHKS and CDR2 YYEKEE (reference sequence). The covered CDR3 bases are TGTGCCAGCACCACAGCGGGAGCCTCCTACAATGAG. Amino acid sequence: CASTTAGASYNE. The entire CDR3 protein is CASTTAGASYNEQFF.

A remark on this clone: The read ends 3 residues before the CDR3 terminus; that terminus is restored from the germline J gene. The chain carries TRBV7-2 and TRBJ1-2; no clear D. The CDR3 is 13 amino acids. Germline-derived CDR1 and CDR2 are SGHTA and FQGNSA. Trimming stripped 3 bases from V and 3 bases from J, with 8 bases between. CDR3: CASSFQQHYGYTF. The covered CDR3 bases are TGTGCCAGCAGCTTCCAACAGCACTATGGC.

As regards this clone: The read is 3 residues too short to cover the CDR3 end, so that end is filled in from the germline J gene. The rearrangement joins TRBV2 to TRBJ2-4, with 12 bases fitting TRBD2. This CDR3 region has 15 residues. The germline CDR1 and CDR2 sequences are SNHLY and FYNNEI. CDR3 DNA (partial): TGTGCCAGCAGGGCCGGGGGACTAGCGGGTACATTT. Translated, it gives CASRAGGLAGTF. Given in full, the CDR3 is CASRAGGLAGTFQYF.